The 26 T cell receptor beta chains presented below share a single source sample, sequenced in a study of blood T cell repertoires in COVID-19. The protocol was immunoSEQ multiplex PCR, while the TCRdb copy is restricted to in-frame clones and leaves out a portion. The data show 180,000 or so clones, 75% to 90% seen once. Sequenced input: peripheral blood. The receptors come from a woman aged 60 to 75 with acute or convalescent COVID-19.

This rearrangement joins TRBV10-1 to TRBJ2-7, with 7 bases identical to TRBD2. From germline, CDR1 is WNHNN and CDR2 SYGVQD (reference sequence). V was pared by 3 bases and J by 4 bases, with 9 bases of the junction left unmatched. The CDR3 consists of 15 residues. CDR3 sequence reads: CASSEGLMGGYEQYV. In DNA, the CDR3 is TGCGCCAGCAGTGAAGGCCTCATGGGGGGGTACGAGCAGTACGTC.

CDR3 loop: CASSLQGGSGNTIYF. CDR3 coding DNA: TGTGCCAGCAGCTTACAGGGGGGCTCTGGAAACACCATATATTTT. The chain couples TRBV3-1 (or the pseudogene TRBV3-2) to TRBJ1-3; 8 bases agree with TRBD1. Germline V gene lookup returns CDR1 LGHDT and CDR2 YNNKEL (reference sequence). This CDR3 has 15 amino acids. After removal of 5 bases from V and 0 bases from J, the junction contained 3 bases not matched to a gene.

The V and J genes are TRBV10-3 and TRBJ1-1; 7 bases agree with TRBD1. The length of the CDR3 is 19 residues. CDR1 is ENHRY, CDR2 SYGVKD, per germline. J was trimmed by 4 bases and V by 7 bases; bases with no gene match: 24. This CDR3 reads CAIKELRDSRPSAITEAFF. As DNA, the CDR3 is TGTGCCATCAAGGAACTCCGGGACAGTCGCCCCTCGGCGATCACTGAAGCTTTCTTT.

The V call is TRBV21-1, the J call TRBJ2-2; the table's TRBD1 call for D was not verified on the DNA. TRBV21-1 is a recognized pseudogene. The CDR3 runs to 17 residues. CDR3 sequence reads: CASSKESGRGNTGELFF. CDR3 coding DNA: TGTGCCAGCAGCAAAGAATCAGGCAGGGGGAACACCGGGGAGCTGTTTTTT.

V gene TRBV7-6 combines with J gene TRBJ2-5; TRBD2 matches at 10 bases. CDR1 and CDR2 from the germline V gene are SGHVS and FNYEAQ. With V trimmed by 1 base and J by 4 bases, 6 bases remained unmatched. CDR3 length: 16 amino acids. CDR3: CASSLVVAGGGETQYF. The CDR3 coding sequence is TGTGCCAGCAGCTTAGTAGTAGCGGGAGGTGGAGAGACCCAGTACTTC.

This clone was detected once. The chain uses TRBV5-6 and TRBJ2-7; TRBD2 matches at 12 bases. J lost 2 bases, V lost 4 bases, and 4 bases had no gene match. The CDR3 sequence is 15 residues long. Germline V gene data show CDR1 as SGHDT and CDR2 as YYEEEE. CDR3 region: CASSPPSGRAYEQYV. The CDR3 nucleotides read TGTGCCAGCAGCCCCCCTAGCGGGAGGGCCTACGAGCAGTACGTC.

This clone was picked up one time. The V gene is TRBV2, the J gene TRBJ2-7, with D possibly being TRBD2 (5 bases). This CDR3 region has 11 residues. Germline-derived CDR1 and CDR2 are SNHLY and FYNNEI. V gave up 6 bases and J gave up 7 bases, with 10 bases separating them. DNA of the CDR3: TGTGCCAGCAGCCTTGAGGGTGAGCAGTACGTC. This encodes CASSLEGEQYV.

The chain joins TRBV3-1 (or the pseudogene TRBV3-2) to TRBJ2-7; 11 nucleotides align to TRBD2. Per the germline V gene, CDR1 is LGHDT and CDR2 is YNNKEL (reference sequence). The CDR3 is 15 residues long. J was trimmed by 6 bases and V by 4 bases; bases with no gene match: 8. CDR3 DNA sequence: TGTGCCAGCAGCCTCTCGGGACTAGCGGCCCGCGAGCAGTACTTC. Translated, it gives CASSLSGLAAREQYF.

J is TRBJ2-5 and V is TRBV5-4; 7 nucleotides match TRBD2. The ends lost 4 bases at V and 1 base at J; junction bases unmatched: 7. From germline, CDR1 is SGHNT and CDR2 YYREEE (reference sequence). CDR3 length equals 15 residues. CDR3 region: CASSVSSGAQETQYF. CDR3 sequence (DNA): TGTGCCAGCAGCGTCTCTAGCGGTGCCCAAGAGACCCAGTACTTC.

The chain's CDR3 is CASSPAGGRADTQYF. In DNA, the CDR3 is TGTGCCAGCTCACCAGCGGGAGGAAGGGCAGATACGCAGTATTTT. The chain combines TRBV18 with TRBJ2-3; 8 positions agree with TRBD2. The junction had 5 bases not matched to a gene; V was cut back by 2 bases and J by 4 bases. This CDR3 is built from 15 residues. Germline lookup yields CDR1 KGHSH and CDR2 LQKENI.

The V call is TRBV7-9, the J call TRBJ1-1; tentative D call: TRBD1 (5 bases). Germline loops: CDR1 SEHNR, CDR2 FQNEAQ (reference sequence). The CDR3 runs 13 residues. V lost 3 bases and J lost 2, with 7 bases in between. CDR3 sequence reads: CASSFRGNTEAFF. The CDR3 DNA sequence: TGTGCCAGCAGCTTTAGGGGCAACACTGAAGCTTTCTTT.

This clone turned up a few times. The DNA for the CDR3 is TGCGCCAGCAGCTTAAATGGAGGGAGGGCCGGGACCGGGGAGCTGTTTTTT. This gives the protein CASSLNGGRAGTGELFF. The chain has TRBV5-1 and TRBJ2-2; 7 bases are shared with TRBD2. The ends lost 2 bases at V and 5 bases at J; junction bases unmatched: 12. This CDR3 is 17 amino acids long. Germline-derived CDR1 and CDR2 are SGHRS and YFSETQ.

This clone was seen a handful of times. Relative to the germline gene, one junction end is altered; a read error may explain this. The V and J genes are TRBV7-7 and TRBJ2-5; the match to TRBD2 covers 7 bases. The germline V gene has CDR1 SSHAT and CDR2 FNYEAQ (reference sequence). The CDR3 is 15 residues long. In DNA, the CDR3 is TGTGCTAGCAGCTTAATGGCGGGGGAAACGGGGACCCAGTACTTC. Translated: CASSLMAGETGTQYF.

DNA for the CDR3: TGTGCCAGCAGTTTCGGTACCCTTAACTATGGCTACACCTTC. It codes for CASSFGTLNYGYTF. The rearrangement joins TRBV28 to TRBJ1-2; D ambiguous. The CDR3 has 14 amino acids. The V end was cut by 3 bases, the J end by 1 base, with 9 bases between. Germline V gene sequence: CDR1 MDHEN, CDR2 SYDVKM.

This clone has more than one count but fewer than ten. V gene TRBV19 combines with J gene TRBJ1-1; TRBD1 agrees at 7 bases. The V and J ends lost 10 bases and 1 base, in that order; junction bases with no gene match: 6. CDR3 length: 13 residues. Germline loops: CDR1 LNHDA, CDR2 SQIVND (reference sequence). CDR3 protein: CATARDRNTEAFF. CDR3 coding DNA: TGTGCCACCGCCCGGGACAGGAACACTGAAGCTTTCTTT.

The chain joins TRBV27 to TRBJ2-1; the match to TRBD2 covers 12 bases. The CDR3 loop spans 17 amino acids. Trimming removed 4 bases from V and 8 bases from J; junction bases left unmatched: 12. From germline, CDR1 is MNHEY and CDR2 SMNVEV (reference sequence). CDR3 residues: CASSSLKTSGSIDEQFF. For the CDR3, the DNA is TGTGCCAGCAGTTCCCTTAAGACTAGCGGGAGTATCGATGAGCAGTTCTTC.

The chain joins TRBV30 to TRBJ2-1, with a tentative D call TRBD2 (5 bases). V was clipped by 2 bases and J by 6 bases, with 5 bases between them. The CDR3 contains 11 residues. The germline gives CDR1 GTSNPN, CDR2 SVGIG (reference sequence). CDR3 sequence reads: CAWSRGNEQFF. CDR3 DNA: TGTGCCTGGAGTCGGGGCAATGAGCAGTTCTTC.

The chain carries TRBV19 and TRBJ2-5; 7 positions match TRBD1. CDR1 LNHDA and CDR2 SQIVND come from the germline V gene (reference sequence). With 9 bases clipped from V and 4 bases from J, the junction kept 17 bases outside the gene matches. The length of the CDR3 is 16 residues. The CDR3: CASSFSSGGRGETQYF. As DNA, the CDR3 is TGTGCCAGCTCCTTTTCCTCAGGGGGAAGGGGAGAGACCCAGTACTTC.

The V call is TRBV29-1, the J call TRBJ2-2, with D perhaps TRBD2 (5 bases). This CDR3 contains 14 residues. Trimming took 4 bases from V and 0 from J, leaving 9 bases between them. Per germline, CDR1 SQVTM and CDR2 ANQGSEA. The DNA of the CDR3 is TGCAGCGTTGGAGGGTTCTCGAACACCGGGGAGCTGTTTTTT. As protein: CSVGGFSNTGELFF.

The rearrangement joins TRBV2 to TRBJ2-5, with 9 bases identical to TRBD2. Germline V gives CDR1 SNHLY, CDR2 FYNNEI. V dropped 1 base and J dropped 4; count of bases not matched to a gene: 4. This CDR3 contains 15 residues. The CDR3 DNA follows: TGTGCCAGCAGTGAAGGGCTAGCGGGGAGAGAGACCCAGTACTTC. This translates into CASSEGLAGRETQYF. Filled out from reference TRBV2 and TRBJ2-5, the complete variable domain reads EPEVTQTPSHQVTQMGQEVILRCVPISNHLYFYWYRQILGQKVEFLVSFYNNEISEKSEIFDDQFSVERPDGSNFTLKIRSTKLEDSAMYFCASSEGLAGRETQYFGPGTRLLVL.

This clone came up once. The gene calls are TRBV7-3 and TRBJ2-1; 10 nucleotides agree with TRBD2. The CDR3 is 16 amino acids. Germline CDR1 and CDR2: SGHTA and FQGTGA. V was pared by 4 bases and J by 4 bases, with 7 bases of the junction left unmatched. The CDR3 DNA follows: TGTGCCAGCAGCTCAGGGGGTAGCGGGAGGTACAATGAGCAGTTCTTC. This codes for CASSSGGSGRYNEQFF.

The chain recombines TRBV9 with TRBJ2-3, with D perhaps matching TRBD1 (6 bases). V was trimmed by 2 bases and J by 3 bases, leaving 10 bases between them. The germline V gene encodes CDR1 SGDLS and CDR2 YYNGEE. CDR3 size: 14 residues. This CDR3 reads CASSVRGDTDTQYF. The CDR3 DNA is TGTGCCAGCAGCGTCAGGGGTGATACAGATACGCAGTATTTT.

The chain is built from TRBV5-3 and TRBJ2-7; the D gene is possibly TRBD2 (5 bases). TRBV5-3 is an open reading frame, and its role is uncertain. The CDR3 is made up of 16 amino acids. Trimming removed 4 bases at V and 6 bases at J, with 23 bases between. CDR3 in DNA: TGTGCCAGAAGCCGCACTGCCGGTGAGGGTTGGGGCGAGCAGTACGTC. This sequence encodes CARSRTAGEGWGEQYV.

The rearrangement joins TRBV7-8 to TRBJ1-2, with TRBD1 matching over 8 bases. J gave up 4 bases and V 0 bases, and 4 bases lay outside the gene matches. The CDR3 runs 15 residues. CDR1 SGHVS and CDR2 FQNEAQ come from the germline V gene. The CDR3 protein is CASSLALGQGYGYTF. In nucleotides, the CDR3 is TGTGCCAGCAGCTTAGCGCTCGGACAGGGCTATGGCTACACCTTC.

This clone was found once. This rearrangement joins TRBV5-4 to TRBJ1-1; TRBD1 aligns across 8 bases. Unmatched junction bases numbered 10, after V lost 4 bases and J lost 2 bases. The CDR3 loop spans 16 amino acids. The V gene's germline CDR1 is SGHNT and CDR2 YYREEE (reference sequence). CDR3 sequence: CASSLGQGGENTEAFF. The DNA for the CDR3 is TGTGCCAGCAGCCTAGGACAGGGTGGGGAAAACACTGAAGCTTTCTTT.

The gene calls are TRBV5-1 and TRBJ1-2; D gene unclear. Germline V CDR1 and CDR2: SGHRS, YFSETQ. This CDR3 region has 15 residues. The V end lost 6 bases, the J end lost 0 bases, and 15 bases lay between the germline ends. Written as DNA, the CDR3 is TGCGCCAGCACGCGGGAGGGTAGATCTAACTATGGCTACACCTTC. This gives the protein CASTREGRSNYGYTF.